This is a list of T cell receptor beta chains from one sample in a study of blood T cell repertoires in COVID-19. Profiled with immunoSEQ multiplex PCR; TCRdb holds only in-frame clones, not every one. The sample contains around 160,000 clones, roughly 88% of which appear only once. The sequenced material came from PBMCs or T cells enriched from blood (not recorded which). The receptor source for this set is a woman in her thirties with acute COVID-19. CDR3s leave out the opening cysteine and the closing phenylalanine or tryptophan. Each record gives: J gene, V gene, D gene, CDR3 protein. A D gene is named only where the DNA matches it firmly.

j_call: TRBJ1-2
v_call: TRBV7-2
d_call: NA
cdr3_aa: ASSLRTANYGYT

j_call: TRBJ1-5
v_call: TRBV7-6
d_call: NA
cdr3_aa: ASSLGGGPTQPQH

j_call: TRBJ1-5
v_call: TRBV3-1/TRBV3-2
d_call: NA
cdr3_aa: ASSQEKPRDPNNQPQH

j_call: TRBJ1-2
v_call: TRBV7-9
d_call: TRBD1
cdr3_aa: ASSLALLQGSGGYT

j_call: TRBJ1-5
v_call: TRBV7-9
d_call: NA
cdr3_aa: ASSLAGGSNQPQH

j_call: TRBJ2-3
v_call: TRBV24-1
d_call: TRBD2
cdr3_aa: ATSDSWTSGSDTQY

j_call: TRBJ1-2
v_call: TRBV18
d_call: NA
cdr3_aa: ASSPPDFYGYT

j_call: TRBJ2-7
v_call: TRBV10-1
d_call: TRBD1
cdr3_aa: ASSPGTGRLPYEQY

j_call: TRBJ2-2
v_call: TRBV2
d_call: NA
cdr3_aa: ASRFSGELF

j_call: TRBJ2-5
v_call: TRBV10-3
d_call: TRBD1
cdr3_aa: AIRGTGPLETQY

j_call: TRBJ1-2
v_call: TRBV2
d_call: TRBD1
cdr3_aa: ASNDRGTANYGYT

j_call: TRBJ2-2
v_call: TRBV12-3/TRBV12-4
d_call: NA
cdr3_aa: ASSWESRGELF

j_call: TRBJ2-1
v_call: TRBV7-8
d_call: NA
cdr3_aa: ASSLGGQASYNEQF

j_call: TRBJ2-1
v_call: TRBV3-1/TRBV3-2
d_call: NA
cdr3_aa: ASSQVRQNHEQF

j_call: TRBJ1-4
v_call: TRBV6-6
d_call: NA
cdr3_aa: ASSTTTTNEKLF

j_call: TRBJ1-5
v_call: TRBV7-2
d_call: NA
cdr3_aa: ASSSETTGTNQPQH

j_call: TRBJ2-7
v_call: TRBV27
d_call: TRBD1
cdr3_aa: ASSLTGGYEQY

j_call: TRBJ2-7
v_call: TRBV4-3
d_call: TRBD2
cdr3_aa: ASSQEILPQAGTYEQY

j_call: TRBJ2-5
v_call: TRBV10-3
d_call: TRBD1
cdr3_aa: AISGQGATLYQETQY

j_call: TRBJ1-2
v_call: TRBV18
d_call: NA
cdr3_aa: ASSPVVAESYGYT